This T cell receptor (beta chain) was identified during a study of blood T cell repertoires in COVID-19. Study at large: Spain, Italy and the United States supplied samples that represented acute and convalescent COVID-19.

The CDR3 runs to 16 residues. Trimming cost V 3 bases and J 3 bases, with 14 bases left between them. Germline V gene data show CDR1 as KGHDR and CDR2 as SFDVKD. Authors' methods: It was from reference gene primer amplification that nucleated cell counts were estimated. Sequencing was performed with immunoSEQ multiplex PCR; in TCRdb, only in-frame clones are kept and a portion is missing. The D gene and trimming were derived from the DNA, and the V and J assignments and clone size from that table. Found here are under 350,000 clones, 65% to 90% of them singletons; the top ten hold around 6.9%. The clonotype was recovered from a human donor in a cohort sampled during active COVID-19. This rearrangement joins TRBV24-1 to TRBJ2-1; weak D call: TRBD1 (7 bases). The source material was peripheral blood. CDR3 in DNA: TGTGCCACCAGTGATCCTCGACAGGGAGGCTACAATGAGCAGTTCTTC. It encodes CATSDPRQGGYNEQFF.